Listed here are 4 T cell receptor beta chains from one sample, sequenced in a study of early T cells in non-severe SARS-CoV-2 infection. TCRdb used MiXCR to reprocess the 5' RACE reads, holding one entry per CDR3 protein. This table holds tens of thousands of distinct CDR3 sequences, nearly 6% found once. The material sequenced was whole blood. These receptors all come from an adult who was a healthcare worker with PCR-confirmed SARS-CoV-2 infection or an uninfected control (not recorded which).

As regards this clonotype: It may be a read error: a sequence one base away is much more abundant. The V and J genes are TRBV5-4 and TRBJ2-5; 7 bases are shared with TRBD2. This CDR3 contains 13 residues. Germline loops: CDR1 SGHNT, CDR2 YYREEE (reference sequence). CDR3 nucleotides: TGTGCCAGCAGCTTGGTTGGGAGGGAGACCCAGAACTTC. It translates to CASSLVGRETQNF.

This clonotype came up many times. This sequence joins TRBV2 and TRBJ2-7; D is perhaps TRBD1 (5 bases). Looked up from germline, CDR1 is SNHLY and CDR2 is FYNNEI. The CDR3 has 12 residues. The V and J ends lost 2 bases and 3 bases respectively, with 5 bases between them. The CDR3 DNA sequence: TGTGCCAGCAGTGAACAGGGCTACGAGCAGTACTTC. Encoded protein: CASSEQGYEQYF.

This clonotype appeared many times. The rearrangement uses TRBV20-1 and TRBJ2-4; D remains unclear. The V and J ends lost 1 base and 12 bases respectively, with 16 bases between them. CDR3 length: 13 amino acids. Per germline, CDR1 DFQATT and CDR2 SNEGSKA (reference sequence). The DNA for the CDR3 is TGCAGTGCTAGAGGGTCGGCAGCTAACGCTCAGTACTTC. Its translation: CSARGSAANAQYF.

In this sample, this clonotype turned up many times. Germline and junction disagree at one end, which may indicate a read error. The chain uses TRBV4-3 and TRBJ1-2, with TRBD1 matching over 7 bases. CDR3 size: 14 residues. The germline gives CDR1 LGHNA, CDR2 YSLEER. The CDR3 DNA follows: TGCGCCAGCAGCCCCAGAACAGGGGACTACGGCTACACCTTC. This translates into CASSPRTGDYGYTF.